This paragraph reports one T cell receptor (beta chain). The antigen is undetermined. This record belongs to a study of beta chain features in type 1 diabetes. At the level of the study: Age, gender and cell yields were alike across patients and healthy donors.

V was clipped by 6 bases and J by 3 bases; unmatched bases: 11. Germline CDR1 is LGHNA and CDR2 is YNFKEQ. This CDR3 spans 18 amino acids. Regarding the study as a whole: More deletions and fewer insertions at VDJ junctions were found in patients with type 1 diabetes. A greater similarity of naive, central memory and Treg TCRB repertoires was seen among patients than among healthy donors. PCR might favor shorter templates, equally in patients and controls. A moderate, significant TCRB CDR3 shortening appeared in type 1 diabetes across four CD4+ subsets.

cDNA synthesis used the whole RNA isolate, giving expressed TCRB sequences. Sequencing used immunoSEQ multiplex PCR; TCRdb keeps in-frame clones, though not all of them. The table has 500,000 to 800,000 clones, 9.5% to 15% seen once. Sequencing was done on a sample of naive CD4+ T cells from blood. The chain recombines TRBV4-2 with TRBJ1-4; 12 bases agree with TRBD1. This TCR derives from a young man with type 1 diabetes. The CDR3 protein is CASSPSGTGGSPNEKLFF. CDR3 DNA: TGTGCCAGCAGTCCATCCGGGACAGGGGGCTCACCTAATGAAAAACTGTTTTTT.